The TCR beta chain under discussion was sequenced for a study of T cell responses to AZD1222 COVID-19 vaccine. Whole-study results and caveats: The study identified only 6 or 7 AZD1222 recipients as seropositive at baseline. Vaccination with two AZD1222 doses was followed by a rise in Spike-specific TCR breadth and depth. Clonal diversity may have been underestimated, and the donors were mostly white British, with more females than males. Unmutated variant regions are reportedly the target of nearly half of TCRs that are spike-specific.

Profiled with immunoSEQ multiplex PCR; TCRdb holds only in-frame clones, not every one. The sample carries some 150,000 clones, more than 85% recorded once. Germline CDR1 reads LNHDA; CDR2 reads SQIVND (reference sequence). Trimming shortened V by 1 base and J by 7 bases, and 10 bases separated the two germline ends. This CDR3 region has 13 residues. Comment on this clone: The target antigen is unknown.

This TCR came from an adult in good health. The starting material was peripheral blood, obtained on day 0 of AZD1222 vaccination. The chain is built from TRBV19 and TRBJ1-2; D is perhaps TRBD1 (5 bases). CDR3 in DNA: TGTGCCAGTAGTATAGGGTCAGGGCTTGGCTACACCTTC. Translation: CASSIGSGLGYTF.